This TCR beta chain was captured by sequencing in a study of T cell clones after liver transplantation. Study-level information: Until 12-24 months post-transplant, subjects got standard immunosuppression and no induction.

Some clones are missing from TCRdb's copy, which holds only in-frame ones; the method was immunoSEQ multiplex PCR. The sample yields over 70,000 clones, 80% seen once. The CDR3 has 15 residues. Germline trimming cut 3 bases from V and 2 bases from J; bases unmatched to any gene: 2. The germline gives CDR1 KGHSH, CDR2 LQKENI. The sequenced sample was CD4+ T cells from blood, obtained 12 months after liver transplant. V usage is TRBV18 and J usage is TRBJ1-2; 11 bases agree with TRBD1. The receptor comes from a human patient who received a liver transplant. Among the T cells, some may be from the graft donor. CDR3 in DNA: TGTGCCAGCTCACCTTGGGACAGGGGGAACTATGGCTACACCTTC. It encodes CASSPWDRGNYGYTF.